Shown below are 2 T cell receptor beta chains from a single sample sequenced in a study of shared clonotypes between healthy human individuals. Only in-frame clones appear in the TCRdb table, and some are missing; sequencing was by immunoSEQ multiplex PCR. Of about 2,100,000 clones in the sample, roughly 91% were seen once. Naive CD8 cells lacked CD45RO, underwent positive selection for CCR7 and left out terminally differentiated effector memory CD45RA+ cells. Sequencing was carried out using naive CD8+ T cells from PBMCs. The receptor set was obtained from a man between 18 and 29 years old in good health. Some clones in this sample may be carry-over from other donors' samples.

CDR3 bases: TGTGCCAGCAGGGAGAGCAGAGAGCAGTTCTTC. It translates to CASRESREQFF. The chain employs TRBV2 and TRBJ2-1, with no clear D. V dropped 6 bases and J dropped 10 bases, with 10 bases sitting between them. The CDR3 has 11 residues. Germline CDR1 and CDR2: SNHLY and FYNNEI.

The chain has TRBV6-1 and TRBJ1-4; unclear D gene. The CDR3 consists of 14 residues. Per germline, CDR1 MNHNS and CDR2 SASEGT. The germline V and J ends were trimmed by 8 bases and 6 bases, with 16 bases remaining between them. In nucleotides, the CDR3 is TGTGCCAGCCGTTTTGGCAGGCACGATGAAAAACTGTTTTTT. Protein sequence: CASRFGRHDEKLFF.